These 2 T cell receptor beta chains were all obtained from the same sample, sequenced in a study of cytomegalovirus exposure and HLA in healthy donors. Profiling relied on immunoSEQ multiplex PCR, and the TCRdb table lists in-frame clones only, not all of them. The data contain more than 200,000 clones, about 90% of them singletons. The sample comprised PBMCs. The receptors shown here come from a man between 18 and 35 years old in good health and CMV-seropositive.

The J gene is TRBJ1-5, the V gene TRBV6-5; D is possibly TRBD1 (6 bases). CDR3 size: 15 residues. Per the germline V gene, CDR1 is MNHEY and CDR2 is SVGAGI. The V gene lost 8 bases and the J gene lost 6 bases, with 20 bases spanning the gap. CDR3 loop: CASSGAPPNTQPQHF. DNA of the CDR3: TGTGCCAGCTCAGGGGCCCCCCCCAACACTCAGCCCCAGCATTTT.

CDR3 region: CASSIGDSYNEQFF. The CDR3 DNA follows: TGTGCCAGTAGTATAGGGGACAGCTACAATGAGCAGTTCTTC. This chain joins TRBV19 and TRBJ2-1, with 7 nucleotides matching TRBD1. The CDR3 length is 14 residues. Germline assignment: CDR1 LNHDA and CDR2 SQIVND (reference sequence). Trimming took 1 base from V and 3 from J; bases not matched to a gene: 0.